The 2 T cell receptor beta chains below were found in one sample sequenced in a study of blood T cell repertoires in COVID-19. Generated by immunoSEQ multiplex PCR, the TCRdb table keeps only in-frame clones and is missing some. The sample lists roughly 250,000 clones, 85% to 90% occurring once. Sequenced sample: peripheral blood. The receptors shown here come from a woman aged 40 to 50 with acute or convalescent COVID-19.

V usage is TRBV18 and J usage is TRBJ1-4, with a possible D match to TRBD1 (6 bases). The germline V and J ends were trimmed by 4 bases and 8 bases, with 14 bases remaining between them. CDR3 length equals 14 residues. Germline V CDR1 and CDR2: KGHSH, LQKENI. The CDR3 DNA reads TGTGCCAGCTCACTTGGGACACAATTCGAAAAACTGTTTTTT. Translating it yields CASSLGTQFEKLFF.

The CDR3 DNA reads as TGTGCCAGCAGCCAAGATCGGTTAGTTAATGGAAACACCATATATTTT. Translation: CASSQDRLVNGNTIYF. The rearrangement links TRBV3-1 (or the pseudogene TRBV3-2) to TRBJ1-3; D unclear. V shed 0 bases and J shed 3 bases, with 12 bases lying between them. The CDR3 contains 16 residues. CDR1 is LGHDT, CDR2 YNNKEL, per germline (reference sequence).